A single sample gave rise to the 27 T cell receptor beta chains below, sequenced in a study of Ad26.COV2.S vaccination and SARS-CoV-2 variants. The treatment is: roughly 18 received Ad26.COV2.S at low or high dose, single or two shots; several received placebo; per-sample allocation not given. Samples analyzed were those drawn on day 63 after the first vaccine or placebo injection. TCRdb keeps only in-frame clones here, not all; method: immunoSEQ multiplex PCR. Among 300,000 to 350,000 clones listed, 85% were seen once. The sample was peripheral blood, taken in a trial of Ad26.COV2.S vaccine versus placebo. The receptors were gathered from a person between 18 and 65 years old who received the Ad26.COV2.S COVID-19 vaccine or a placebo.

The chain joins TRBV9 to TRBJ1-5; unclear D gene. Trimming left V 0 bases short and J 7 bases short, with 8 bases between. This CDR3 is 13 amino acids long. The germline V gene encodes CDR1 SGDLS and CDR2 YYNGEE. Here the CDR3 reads CASSVGEQQPQHF. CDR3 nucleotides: TGTGCCAGCAGCGTAGGGGAACAGCAGCCCCAGCATTTT.

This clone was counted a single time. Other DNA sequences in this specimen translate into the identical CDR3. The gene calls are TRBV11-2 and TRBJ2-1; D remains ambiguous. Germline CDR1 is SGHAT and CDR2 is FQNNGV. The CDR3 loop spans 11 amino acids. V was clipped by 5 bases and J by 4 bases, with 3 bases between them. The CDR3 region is CASSPYNEQFF. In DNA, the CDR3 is TGTGCCAGCAGCCCATACAATGAGCAGTTCTTC.

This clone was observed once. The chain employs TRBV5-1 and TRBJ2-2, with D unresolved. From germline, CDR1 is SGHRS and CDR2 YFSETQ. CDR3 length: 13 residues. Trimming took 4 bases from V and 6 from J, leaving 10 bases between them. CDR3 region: CASSPTLSGELFF. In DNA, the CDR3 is TGCGCCAGCAGCCCGACCCTATCCGGGGAGCTGTTTTTT. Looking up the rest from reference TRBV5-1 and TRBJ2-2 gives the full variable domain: KAGVTQTPRYLIKTRGQQVTLSCSPISGHRSVSWYQQTPGQGLQFLFEYFSETQRNKGNFPGRFSGRQFSNSRSEMNVSTLELGDSALYLCASSPTLSGELFFGEGSRLTVL.

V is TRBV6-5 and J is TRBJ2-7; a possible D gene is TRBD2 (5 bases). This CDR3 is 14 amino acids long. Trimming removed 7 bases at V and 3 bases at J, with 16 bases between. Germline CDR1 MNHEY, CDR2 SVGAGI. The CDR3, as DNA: TGTGCCAGCACCAACTCTGGGCGGGTCTACGAGCAGTACTTC. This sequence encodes CASTNSGRVYEQYF.

CDR3 protein: CASSRDRGIAFF. The DNA for the CDR3 is TGTGCCAGCAGCCGGGACAGAGGGATTGCTTTCTTT. V usage is TRBV2 and J usage is TRBJ1-1, with 7 bases that match TRBD1. Per germline, CDR1 SNHLY and CDR2 FYNNEI. This CDR3 contains 12 residues. The V and J ends lost 6 bases and 11 bases, in that order; junction bases with no gene match: 9.

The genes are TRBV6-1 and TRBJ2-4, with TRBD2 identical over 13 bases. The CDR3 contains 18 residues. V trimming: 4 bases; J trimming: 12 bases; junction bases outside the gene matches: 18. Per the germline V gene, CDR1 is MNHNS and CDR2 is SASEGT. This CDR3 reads CASSAPRLAGGGERHQYF. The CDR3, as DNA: TGTGCCAGCAGTGCCCCCCGACTAGCGGGGGGCGGCGAGCGACATCAGTACTTC.

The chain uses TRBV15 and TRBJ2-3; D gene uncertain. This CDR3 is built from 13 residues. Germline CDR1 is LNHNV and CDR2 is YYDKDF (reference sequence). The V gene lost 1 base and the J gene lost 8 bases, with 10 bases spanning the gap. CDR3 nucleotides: TGTGCCACCAGCAGAGGCCCCGGAAGTACGCAGTATTTT. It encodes CATSRGPGSTQYF. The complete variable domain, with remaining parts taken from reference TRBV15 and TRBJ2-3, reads DAMVIQNPRYQVTQFGKPVTLSCSQTLNHNVMYWYQQKSSQAPKLLFHYYDKDFNNEADTPDNFQSRRPNTSFCFLDIRSPGLGDTAMYLCATSRGPGSTQYFGPGTRLTVL.

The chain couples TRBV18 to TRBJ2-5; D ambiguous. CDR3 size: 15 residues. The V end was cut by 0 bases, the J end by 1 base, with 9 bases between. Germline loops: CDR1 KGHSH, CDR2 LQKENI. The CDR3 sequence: CASSPPILPQETQYF. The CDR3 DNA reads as TGTGCCAGCTCACCACCGATATTGCCCCAAGAGACCCAGTACTTC.

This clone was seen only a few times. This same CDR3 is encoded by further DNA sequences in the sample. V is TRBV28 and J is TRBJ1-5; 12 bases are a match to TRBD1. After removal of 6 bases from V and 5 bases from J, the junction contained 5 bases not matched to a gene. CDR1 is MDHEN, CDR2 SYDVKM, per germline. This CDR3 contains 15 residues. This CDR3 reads CASRPGTGGDQPQHF. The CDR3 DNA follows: TGTGCCAGCAGGCCCGGGACAGGGGGCGATCAGCCCCAGCATTTT.

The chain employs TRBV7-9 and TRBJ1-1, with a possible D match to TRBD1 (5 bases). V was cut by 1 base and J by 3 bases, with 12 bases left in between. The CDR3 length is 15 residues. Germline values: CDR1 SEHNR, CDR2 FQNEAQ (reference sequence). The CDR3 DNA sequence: TGTGCCAGCAGCTTAGTCTCAGGGAAGCACACTGAAGCTTTCTTT. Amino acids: CASSLVSGKHTEAFF.

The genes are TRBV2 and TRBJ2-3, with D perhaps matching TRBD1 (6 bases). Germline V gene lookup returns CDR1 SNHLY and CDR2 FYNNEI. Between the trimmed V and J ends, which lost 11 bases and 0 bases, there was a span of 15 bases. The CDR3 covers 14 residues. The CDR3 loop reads CAQQYRASTDTQYF. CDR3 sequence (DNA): TGTGCCCAGCAGTACAGGGCTAGCACAGATACGCAGTATTTT.

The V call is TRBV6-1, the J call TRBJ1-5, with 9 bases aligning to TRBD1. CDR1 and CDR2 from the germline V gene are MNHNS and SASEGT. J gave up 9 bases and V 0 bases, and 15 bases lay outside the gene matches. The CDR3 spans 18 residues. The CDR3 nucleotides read TGTGCCAGCAGTGAAGCGCTTCGAAAAGACAGGGGGGGATTGCCCCAGCATTTT. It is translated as CASSEALRKDRGGLPQHF.

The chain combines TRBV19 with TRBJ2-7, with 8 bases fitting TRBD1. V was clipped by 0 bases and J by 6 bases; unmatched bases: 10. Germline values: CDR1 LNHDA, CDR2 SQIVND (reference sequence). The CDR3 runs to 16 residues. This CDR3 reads CASSIDPGQGASEQYF. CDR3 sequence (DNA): TGTGCCAGTAGTATAGATCCTGGGCAGGGGGCGAGCGAGCAGTACTTC.

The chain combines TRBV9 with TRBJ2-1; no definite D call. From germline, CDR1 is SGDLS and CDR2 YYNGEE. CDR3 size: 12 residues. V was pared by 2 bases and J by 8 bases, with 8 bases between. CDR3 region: CASSVWGDEQFF. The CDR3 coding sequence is TGTGCCAGCAGCGTTTGGGGTGATGAGCAGTTCTTC.

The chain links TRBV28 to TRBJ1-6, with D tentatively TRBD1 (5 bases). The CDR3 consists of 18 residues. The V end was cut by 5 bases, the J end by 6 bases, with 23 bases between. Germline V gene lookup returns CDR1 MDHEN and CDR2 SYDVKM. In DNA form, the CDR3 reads TGTGCCAGCAGTCCCCGGGGGGGAGCGGCAGGGATTAATTCACCCCTCCACTTT. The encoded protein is CASSPRGGAAGINSPLHF.

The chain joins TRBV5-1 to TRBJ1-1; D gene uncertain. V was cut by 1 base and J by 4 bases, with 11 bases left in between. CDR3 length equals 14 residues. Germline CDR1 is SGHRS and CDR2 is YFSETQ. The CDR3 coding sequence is TGCGCCAGCAGCTTGAGTAAGGTAACCACTGAAGCTTTCTTT. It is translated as CASSLSKVTTEAFF.

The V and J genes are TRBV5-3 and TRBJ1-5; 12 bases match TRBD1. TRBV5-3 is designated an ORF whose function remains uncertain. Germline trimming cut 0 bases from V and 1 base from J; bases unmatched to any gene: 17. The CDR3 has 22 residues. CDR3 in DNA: TGTGCCAGAAGCTTGGCAGAACACAAACCGGGACAGGGGGCTATAAGCAATCAGCCCCAGCATTTT. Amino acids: CARSLAEHKPGQGAISNQPQHF.

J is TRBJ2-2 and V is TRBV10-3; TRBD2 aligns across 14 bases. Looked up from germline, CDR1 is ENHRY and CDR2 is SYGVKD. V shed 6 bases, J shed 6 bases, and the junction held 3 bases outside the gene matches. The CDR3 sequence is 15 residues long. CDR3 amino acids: CAISTTSGGAGELFF. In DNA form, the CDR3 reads TGTGCCATCAGCACGACTAGCGGGGGGGCCGGGGAGCTGTTTTTT.

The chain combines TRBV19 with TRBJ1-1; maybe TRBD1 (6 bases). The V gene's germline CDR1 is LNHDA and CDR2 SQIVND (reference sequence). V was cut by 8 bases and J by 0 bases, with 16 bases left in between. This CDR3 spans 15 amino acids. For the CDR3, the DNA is TGTGCCAGTGGCAGGGGCACGAAGTTGAACACTGAAGCTTTCTTT. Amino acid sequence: CASGRGTKLNTEAFF.

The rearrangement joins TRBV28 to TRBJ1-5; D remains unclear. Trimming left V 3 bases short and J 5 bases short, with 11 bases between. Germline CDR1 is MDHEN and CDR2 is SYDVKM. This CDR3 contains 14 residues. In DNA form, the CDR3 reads TGTGCCAGCAGTTTCATTGAGCACCATCAGCCCCAGCATTTT. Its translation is CASSFIEHHQPQHF.

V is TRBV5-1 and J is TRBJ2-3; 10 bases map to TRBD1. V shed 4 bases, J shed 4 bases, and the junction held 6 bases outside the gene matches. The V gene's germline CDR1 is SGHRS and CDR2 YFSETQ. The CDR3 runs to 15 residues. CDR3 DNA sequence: TGCGCCAGCAGCCTCGACAGGGGGCGTGCAGATACGCAGTATTTT. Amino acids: CASSLDRGRADTQYF.

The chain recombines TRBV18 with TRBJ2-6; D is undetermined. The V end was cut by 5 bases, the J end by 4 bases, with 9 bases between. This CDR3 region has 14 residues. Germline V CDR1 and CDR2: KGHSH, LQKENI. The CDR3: CASSEWAGANVLTF. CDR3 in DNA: TGTGCCAGCTCAGAGTGGGCGGGGGCCAACGTCCTGACTTTC.

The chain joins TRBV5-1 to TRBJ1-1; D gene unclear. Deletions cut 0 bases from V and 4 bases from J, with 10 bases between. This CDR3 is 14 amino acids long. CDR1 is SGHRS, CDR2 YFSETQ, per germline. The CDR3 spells CASSLGQSGTEAFF. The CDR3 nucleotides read TGCGCCAGCAGCTTGGGCCAGTCGGGCACTGAAGCTTTCTTT.

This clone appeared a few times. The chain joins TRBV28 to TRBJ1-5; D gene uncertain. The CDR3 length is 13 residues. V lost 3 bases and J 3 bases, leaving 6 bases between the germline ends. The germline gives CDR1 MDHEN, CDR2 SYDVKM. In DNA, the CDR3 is TGTGCCAGCAGTTTGTCAGACAATCAGCCCCAGCATTTT. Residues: CASSLSDNQPQHF.

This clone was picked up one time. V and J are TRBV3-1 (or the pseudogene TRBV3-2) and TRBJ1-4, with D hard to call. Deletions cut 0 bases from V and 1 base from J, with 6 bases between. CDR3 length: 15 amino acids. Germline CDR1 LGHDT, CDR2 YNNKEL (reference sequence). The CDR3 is CASSQDPGTNEKLFF. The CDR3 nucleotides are TGTGCCAGCAGCCAAGATCCGGGAACTAATGAAAAACTGTTTTTT.

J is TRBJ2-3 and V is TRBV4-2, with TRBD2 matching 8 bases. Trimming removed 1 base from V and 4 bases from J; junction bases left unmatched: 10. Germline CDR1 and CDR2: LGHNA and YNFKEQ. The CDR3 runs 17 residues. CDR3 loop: CASSQVFGTSTPDTQYF. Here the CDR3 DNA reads TGTGCCAGCAGCCAAGTTTTTGGGACTAGTACCCCAGATACGCAGTATTTT.

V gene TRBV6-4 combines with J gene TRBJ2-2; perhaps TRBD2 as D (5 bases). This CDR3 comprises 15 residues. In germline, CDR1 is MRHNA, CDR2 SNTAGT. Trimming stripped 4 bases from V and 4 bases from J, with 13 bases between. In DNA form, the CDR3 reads TGTGCCAGCAGTGTCGAGGCGGGTATCACCGGGGAGCTGTTTTTT. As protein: CASSVEAGITGELFF.